This T cell receptor beta chain was sequenced in a study of shared clonotypes between healthy human individuals (dated by TCRdb to 2020 to 2021). As for the study more broadly: The cohort comprised a couple of women and a few men aged 18 to 49 years. Per donor, three plates each were used for CD4 naive and CD4 memory, two for CD8 naive, and one for CD8 memory. To estimate repertoire size and how much clonotypes are shared between individuals, the study performed deep sequencing of blood TCR repertoires from about five healthy adults. To increase sequencing depth and limit assay-specific biases, different laboratories used diverse techniques to prepare libraries and sequence TCR repertoires. Per donor, leukapheresis produced somewhere between about 0.94 and 9.5 billion PBMCs. The investigation overall reported the following: Estimated clonotype richness was generally larger for naive than for memory subsets. Incomplete sequencing was indicated by rarefaction of sorted-subset datasets, despite the large sequencing depth. Sampling was restricted to blood, and TCR repertoires in tissues likely differ from the TCR repertoires found in blood. Clonotypes shared by all four sorted-subset donors showed higher generation probabilities than non-shared clonotypes. Because the study included only a small number of donors, the genetic and exposure-history diversity represented was limited. When a handful of donors were compared, the shared fraction of clonotypes was 5% to 6.5% for naive CD4, roughly 3.4% for naive CD8, about 2.5% for memory CD4, and about 0.36% for memory CD8. Pairwise subsampling indicated that sequencing depth was expected to affect the degree of clonotype sharing among donors.

The CDR1 and CDR2 encoded by the germline V gene are SNHLY and FYNNEI. At the junction V is shortened by 4 bases and J by 3 bases; bases outside the gene matches: 6. From cysteine to phenylalanine, the CDR3 is 14 amino acids long. Only the CDR3 region is kept as DNA, spanning 42 bases read in frame from base 1. With respect to this clone: Its antigen is unknown. No per-base quality is available; no much larger clone lies one base away.

The donors were healthy, HIV-negative adults with no recently reported acute infections or vaccinations. Every donor was a Caucasian adult residing in Nashville, Tennessee, USA. CD4+ T cells were enriched by magnetic negative selection, after which naive cells were positively selected on CD45RA and the negative fraction was taken as the memory subset. After blood collection by leukapheresis, PBMCs were isolated using Ficoll-Histopaque density gradient centrifugation and then cryopreserved in the vapor phase of liquid nitrogen. Analytical flow cytometry was used to check the purity and quantity of every magnetically sorted T cell population. From each sorted fraction, genomic DNA was isolated and quantified by UV absorbance on a Nanodrop 2000c. TCR CDR3 regions were amplified from genomic DNA by multiplex PCR using the deep immunoSEQ assay. Genomic DNA extracted from each cell subset was distributed evenly over all wells of several immunoSEQ 96-well plates, and each plate served as one replicate. For sorted subsets, 200 to 250 ng of genomic DNA, equivalent to 25,000 to 35,000 T cell genomes, went into each replicate PCR. Purified libraries were measured with a Qubit 3.0 fluorometer, size-checked on a Bioanalyzer 2100, and measured again with the KAPA Library Quantification kit. A separate single-read 150-cycle Illumina NextSeq 550 flow cell was used to sequence each immunoSEQ 96-well plate. In the original analysis: Because only junctional sequences without quality scores were contained in the immunoSEQ output, filtering matching that applied to full-length reads could not be performed. To assign V/J genes and CDR3, sequences were annotated against IMGT germline references using PyIR, a Python wrapper for IgBLAST v1.9. Reads with weak V/J assignments (E-value above 1e-6), missing CDR3, stop codons, out-of-frame junctions, or ambiguous translated residues were removed. A V3J clonotype was defined by an identical inferred V gene, J gene, and CDR3 amino acid sequence. The percentage overlap between two repertoires was calculated by dividing the number of shared unique clonotypes by the size of the smaller repertoire. Three approaches were used to assess repertoire richness: RTK rarefaction, the Chao1 estimator, and Recon v2.1 estimates of unobserved clonotypes. Generation probabilities for all TCRbeta clonotypes obtained by the gDNA method from several donors were computed using OLGA. As stored in TCRdb, this immuneACCESS dataset retains in-frame rearrangements with V and J assigned. A fraction of the clones does not appear; measured against another copy, unresolved V genes explain less than half of the discrepancy, and the remainder lacks a known reason. That table furnishes V, J and clone size, whereas the DNA furnished D and trimming. The sample has around 2.5 million clones on record, 90% to 95% of them singletons. Jointly, the top ten make up 0.36% of the sample.

The sequence was collected from a man in his late teens or twenties in good health. Some clones in this sample may be carry-over from other donors' samples. The sequenced sample consisted of naive CD4+ T cells from PBMCs. The sample's cell subset or site label, in plain terms: CD45RA+ positively selected. The chain is assembled from TRBV2 and TRBJ2-7; TRBD1 agrees with 7 junctional bases. The DNA is as follows: TGTGCCAGCAGTGGGCAGGGGGTTTACTACGAGCAGTACTTC. Translation gives CASSGQGVYYEQYF.